The present T cell receptor beta chain was sequenced within a study of T cell responses to AZD1222 COVID-19 vaccine. Study-level results: With two AZD1222 doses given, Spike-specific TCR breadth and depth both rose. Of spike-specific TCRs, nearly half reportedly target regions left unmutated in variants. Dominant CD4 TCR responses targeted spike regions 160-218 and 743-854.

Worth noting for this clone: The antigen is not known.

Profiling relied on immunoSEQ multiplex PCR, and the TCRdb table lists in-frame clones only, not all of them. The table has around 45,000 clones, about 82% seen once. Trimming cost V 4 bases and J 9 bases; bases outside gene matches: 5. The CDR3 spans 14 residues. In germline, CDR1 is SGHNT, CDR2 YYREEE (reference sequence). This specimen was peripheral blood, taken 28 days after the second dose of the MenACWY control vaccine. The chain is built from TRBV5-4 and TRBJ1-6; 9 nucleotides agree with TRBD1. The clonotype originates from an adult who received the MenACWY meningococcal vaccine as a control. The CDR3 is CASSSGQGFSPLHF. The CDR3 coding sequence is TGTGCCAGCAGCAGTGGACAGGGGTTTTCACCCCTCCACTTT.